A single sample gave rise to the 23 T cell receptor beta chains below, sequenced in a study of naive and memory T cell subsets. As to treatment: skin biopsy from PPD injection site in Mantoux-positive individual. TCR cDNA received a 3' ligated oligonucleotide that carried a UMI. Ligated cDNA underwent four rounds of PCR with nested alpha and beta constant region primers and SP2. MiXCR, run by TCRdb on the UMI-ligation and nested PCR reads, gives a single entry per CDR3 protein. The sample has around 35,000 distinct CDR3 sequences, about 11% seen once. Specimen: skin, collected from a tuberculin skin test site. Every receptor here comes from an adult in good health.

At least ten counts were recorded for this clonotype. J is TRBJ1-1 and V is TRBV29-1; D call uncertain. The CDR3 loop spans 10 amino acids. In germline, CDR1 is SQVTM, CDR2 ANQGSEA. Trimming pared 0 bases from V and 10 bases from J, leaving 6 bases between. The CDR3 sequence: CSVEDSLAFF. CDR3 sequence (DNA): TGCAGCGTTGAAGATTCGTTAGCTTTCTTT.

This clonotype was seen only a few times. This sequence joins TRBV20-1 and TRBJ1-5; TRBD1 matches 7 bases. Germline-derived CDR1 and CDR2 are DFQATT and SNEGSKA (reference sequence). CDR3 length: 17 amino acids. V dropped 0 bases and J dropped 4; count of bases not matched to a gene: 12. CDR3 residues: CSARDLGTDSLNQPQHF. DNA for the CDR3: TGCAGTGCTAGAGATCTCGGGACAGATTCCCTTAATCAGCCCCAGCATTTT.

The V and J genes are TRBV5-4 and TRBJ1-1, with 7 bases matching TRBD1. CDR1 and CDR2 from the germline V gene are SGHNT and YYREEE (reference sequence). The CDR3 sequence is 14 residues long. Trimming at V came to 0 bases and at J to 3 bases, leaving 2 bases not matched to a gene. This CDR3 is CASSLVGQYTEAFF. CDR3 nucleotide sequence: TGTGCCAGCAGCTTGGTGGGACAGTACACTGAAGCTTTCTTT.

This clonotype appeared a few times. CDR3 sequence reads: CASSGAPTAQETQYF. The CDR3, as DNA: TGTGCCAGCAGCGGGGCCCCTACAGCACAAGAGACCCAGTACTTC. The chain links TRBV12-3 or TRBV12-4 to TRBJ2-5; D might be TRBD1 or TRBD2, each matching 5 bases. The CDR3 totals 15 residues. The ends were cut back, 6 bases at V and 2 bases at J, with 16 bases in the middle.

This clonotype was seen many times. V gene TRBV5-1 combines with J gene TRBJ2-7; D gene uncertain. Germline V gene sequence: CDR1 SGHRS, CDR2 YFSETQ. Trimming removed 1 base from V and 5 bases from J, with 19 bases in between. This CDR3 has 16 residues. The CDR3 reads CASSLFSLGRRNEQYF. The CDR3 nucleotides read TGCGCCAGCAGCTTGTTCAGCCTTGGTCGCCGGAACGAGCAGTACTTC.

V usage is TRBV11-2 and J usage is TRBJ1-4, with 9 bases identical to TRBD1. V was clipped by 6 bases and J by 2 bases; unmatched bases: 7. The CDR3 length is 16 residues. Germline V gene lookup returns CDR1 SGHAT and CDR2 FQNNGV. The DNA of the CDR3 is TGTGCCAGCAGTACGGGACAGGGATTTACTAATGAAAAACTGTTTTTT. Translation: CASSTGQGFTNEKLFF.

This clonotype came up a few times. A much larger clone lies a single base off, so this may be a read error. CDR3 nucleotides: TGTGCCAGCAGCCGAGTCACCTGGAACACTGAAGCTTTCTTT. This translates into CASSRVTWNTEAFF. The chain is built from TRBV3-1 and TRBJ1-1, with no clear D. This CDR3 comprises 14 residues. V was cut by 4 bases and J by 1 base, with 10 bases left in between. CDR1 is LGHDT, CDR2 YNNKEL, per germline (reference sequence).

This clonotype showed up many times. The chain has TRBV11-2 and TRBJ1-5; D is uncertain. The germline V gene encodes CDR1 SGHAT and CDR2 FQNNGV. Trimming stripped 0 bases from V and 7 bases from J, with 4 bases between. This CDR3 region has 12 residues. The chain's CDR3 is CASSLEEQPQHF. The CDR3 region has the DNA TGTGCCAGCAGCTTAGAGGAGCAGCCCCAGCATTTT.

Points on this clonotype: This may be a read error: a much more frequent sequence differs by one nucleotide. This chain links TRBV12-3 or TRBV12-4 with TRBJ1-3, with D perhaps TRBD1 (5 bases). The CDR3 has 15 residues. The CDR3 spells CASSCQGVSGTTIYF. CDR3 sequence (DNA): TGTGCCAGCAGTTGCCAGGGCGTTTCTGGAACCACCATATATTTT.

Many counts were recorded for this clonotype. This chain links TRBV20-1 with TRBJ2-7, with D uncertain. The length of the CDR3 is 12 residues. Trimming pared 3 bases from V and 3 bases from J, leaving 9 bases between. Germline loops: CDR1 DFQATT, CDR2 SNEGSKA (reference sequence). The CDR3 protein is CSARGKVYEQYF. The CDR3 coding sequence is TGCAGTGCTAGGGGGAAAGTCTACGAGCAGTACTTC.

This clonotype has at least ten counts. CDR3 DNA sequence: TGTGCCAGCAGTGAAGCGACCAACTATGGCTACACCTTC. As protein: CASSEATNYGYTF. The chain carries TRBV6-1 and TRBJ1-2; D remains unclear. The germline CDR1 and CDR2 sequences are MNHNS and SASEGT. CDR3 length: 13 amino acids. V lost 0 bases, J lost 2 bases, and 4 bases lay in between.

This clonotype was counted ten times or more. V is TRBV6-1 and J is TRBJ1-5; no clear D. V lost 3 bases to trimming and J lost 5 bases, with 8 bases between them. The CDR3 is 13 amino acids. The germline V gene encodes CDR1 MNHNS and CDR2 SASEGT. The CDR3 is CASSERWDQPQHF. For the CDR3, the DNA is TGTGCCAGCAGTGAGAGGTGGGATCAGCCCCAGCATTTT.

This clonotype has ten or more counts. V gene TRBV20-1 combines with J gene TRBJ2-1; D is undetermined. Germline-derived CDR1 and CDR2 are DFQATT and SNEGSKA (reference sequence). V lost 0 bases and J lost 7, with 4 bases in between. The CDR3 extends over 11 amino acids. The CDR3 sequence: CSARDLNEQFF. DNA of the CDR3: TGCAGTGCTAGAGATCTTAATGAGCAGTTCTTC.

This clonotype was detected a few times. The rearrangement links TRBV9 to TRBJ1-5; no reliable D call. Between the trimmed V and J ends, which lost 0 bases and 2 bases, there was a span of 6 bases. CDR1 is SGDLS and CDR2 is YYNGEE in the germline V gene. The CDR3 totals 14 residues. CDR3 loop: CASSVGSGNQPQHF. Here the CDR3 DNA reads TGTGCCAGCAGCGTAGGGTCGGGCAATCAGCCCCAGCATTTT.

This clonotype has just a few counts. The genes are TRBV7-8 and TRBJ2-7, with unresolved D. CDR3 length equals 15 residues. Germline CDR1 is SGHVS and CDR2 is FQNEAQ. V lost 1 base to trimming and J lost 3 bases, with 13 bases between them. Here the CDR3 reads CASSLGLGRSYEQYF. The CDR3 DNA sequence: TGTGCCAGCAGCTTAGGGCTCGGACGGAGCTACGAGCAGTACTTC.

This clonotype has a count of ten or more. The rearrangement links TRBV12-3 or TRBV12-4 to TRBJ2-7, with 7 positions matching TRBD1. V lost 5 bases, J lost 3 bases, and 4 bases stayed unmatched. This CDR3 region has 13 residues. CDR3 coding DNA: TGTGCCAGCAGTCCGGGACAGATCTACGAGCAGTACTTC. Translated: CASSPGQIYEQYF.

This clonotype appeared many times. The CDR3 protein is CASRRGGNEQFF. CDR3 nucleotides: TGTGCCAGCAGGAGGGGGGGAAATGAGCAGTTCTTC. The J gene is TRBJ2-1, the V gene TRBV2; tentative D call: TRBD2 (7 bases). Germline lookup yields CDR1 SNHLY and CDR2 FYNNEI. V lost 6 bases and J 7 bases, leaving 10 bases between the germline ends. The CDR3 has 12 residues.

At least ten counts were recorded for this clonotype. The chain carries TRBV21-1 and TRBJ2-7. TRBV21-1 is tagged as a pseudogene. This CDR3 spans 16 amino acids. CDR3 in amino acids: CASSKRFERTAYEQYF. CDR3 DNA: TGTGCCAGCAGCAAAAGATTCGAGAGGACCGCCTACGAGCAGTACTTC.

This clonotype was counted at least ten times. J is TRBJ2-1 and V is TRBV28, with TRBD2 matching 7 bases. This CDR3 has 17 residues. Germline CDR1 reads MDHEN; CDR2 reads SYDVKM. With 3 bases clipped from V and 8 bases from J, the junction kept 16 bases outside the gene matches. The CDR3 region is CASSFPLGSGRADEQFF. Here the CDR3 DNA reads TGTGCCAGCAGTTTCCCCCTAGGTAGCGGGCGTGCGGATGAGCAGTTCTTC. Variable domain in full (rest from reference TRBV28 and TRBJ2-1): DVKVTQSSRYLVKRTGEKVFLECVQDMDHENMFWYRQDPGLGLRLIYFSYDVKMKEKGDIPEGYSVSREKKERFSLILESASTNQTSMYLCASSFPLGSGRADEQFFGPGTRLTVL.

The rearrangement links TRBV6-6 to TRBJ1-2; D unresolved. The V gene's germline CDR1 is MNHNY and CDR2 SVGAGI (reference sequence). The CDR3 runs to 15 residues. V lost 2 bases, J lost 5 bases, and 15 bases lay in between. The CDR3 region has the DNA TGTGCCAGCAGTTACAGTGCGGGGTTTGGATATGGCTACACCTTC. The encoded protein is CASSYSAGFGYGYTF.

Remarks on this clonotype: A much more abundant neighbour one base away suggests this may be a read error. It is unclear where the CDR3 begins or ends on the DNA, so no DNA is shown, and the CDR3 is as TCRdb lists it. The CDR3 sequence is CASSLLVGSGSPLNF. This chain links TRBV27 with TRBJ1-6. Germline V lookup: CDR1 MNHEY, CDR2 SMNVEV (reference sequence). The CDR3 is 15 residues long, counting both termini.

In its sample, this clonotype was seen many times. The chain carries TRBV10-3 and TRBJ2-7; the match to TRBD2 covers 7 bases. Germline loops: CDR1 ENHRY, CDR2 SYGVKD. The V and J ends lost 2 bases and 2 bases, in that order; junction bases with no gene match: 6. CDR3 size: 15 residues. CDR3 sequence: CAISEEAGPTYEQYF. The CDR3 nucleotides are TGTGCCATCAGTGAGGAAGCGGGGCCGACCTACGAGCAGTACTTC.

This clonotype was seen many times. The J gene is TRBJ1-5, the V gene TRBV28, with D unresolved. Between the trimmed V and J ends, which lost 6 bases and 6 bases, there was a span of 9 bases. The germline V gene has CDR1 MDHEN and CDR2 SYDVKM. The CDR3 consists of 12 residues. The CDR3 region has the DNA TGTGCCAGCAGGAGCGGCAGTCAGCCCCAGCATTTT. Translating it yields CASRSGSQPQHF.